In this sample, the clone carrying this TCR beta chain is medium-sized. Its target is unknown. It was a multiplex PCR that amplified TCR beta CDR3, with 32 V and 13 J primers. TCRdb re-called the multiplex PCR reads through MiXCR, storing one row per CDR3 protein. The sample holds 20,000 to 25,000 distinct CDR3 sequences, 25% to 35% seen once. CDR1 is SEHNR and CDR2 is FQNEAQ in the germline V gene (reference sequence). The length of the CDR3 is 12 residues. Trimming left V 5 bases short and J 6 bases short, with 11 bases between. Template input was genomic DNA from bulk tumor (around 640 ng per sample). The authors collected several far-apart biopsies from each primary tumor during surgery. Samples came from untreated patients having curative surgery for newly diagnosed non-small cell lung cancer. Having surgery with curative intent, the donors were patients newly diagnosed with non-small cell lung cancer.

This specimen comes from a study of immune heterogeneity within non-small cell lung tumors. The study, taken as a whole, reports: Largely distinct from one individual patient to the next were the high-frequency T-cell receptor beta clonotypes. For local T-cell clonality, the correlation with local tumor mutational burden was moderate but significant (R about 0.35). Recurring identical dominant CDR3 beta clonotypes were observed across tumor sites within a patient, together with site-unique high-frequency clones.

The receptor was isolated from a man aged 40-50 years with non-small cell lung cancer. Sequencing input: lung tumor tissue. The rearrangement joins TRBV7-9 to TRBJ2-7; D is possibly TRBD1 (5 bases). The CDR3 spells CASSLSTGEQYF. CDR3 in DNA: TGTGCCAGCAGCCTGTCAACAGGCGAGCAGTACTTC.